These T cell receptor beta chains were read from a single sample in a study of blood T cell repertoires in COVID-19. Here immunoSEQ multiplex PCR was the method, and the copy in TCRdb shows in-frame clones only, minus some. The profile shows 120,000 or so clones, approximately 82% of them singletons. The sample was peripheral blood. Every receptor here comes from a woman at least 80 years old with acute or convalescent COVID-19. CDR3s include the opening cysteine and the closing phenylalanine or tryptophan. D genes are given only for firm matches. Size values are once, few and many counts, or a class for expanded clones, and some rows have none.

>TRBD1|NA|TRBJ1-4|TRBV4-2
CASSHRTGDNEKLFF
TGTGCCAGCAGCCATCGGACAGGGGATAATGAAAAACTGTTTTTT
>NA|NA|TRBJ2-3|TRBV6-1
CASSDDYGSADTQYF
TGTGCCAGCAGTGACGACTACGGGAGCGCAGATACGCAGTATTTT
>TRBD1|NA|TRBJ1-1|TRBV5-1
CASRRTGTGAEAFF
TGCGCCAGCAGGCGCACCGGGACAGGGGCTGAAGCTTTCTTT
>NA|NA|TRBJ2-7|TRBV11-2
CASSSRRTTGITNYEQYF
TGTGCCAGCAGCTCCCGACGGACCACGGGGATAACGAATTACGAGCAGTACTTC
>TRBD1|NA|TRBJ2-7|TRBV20-1
CSASGGTGQVEQYF
TGCAGTGCTAGTGGCGGGACAGGGCAGGTCGAGCAGTACTTC
>TRBD2|NA|TRBJ2-3|TRBV7-6
CASSLAPSGADTQYF
TGTGCCAGCAGCTTAGCGCCTAGCGGGGCAGATACGCAGTATTTT
>NA|NA|TRBJ1-1|TRBV30
CALQRGGITEAFF
TGTGCCCTGCAGAGGGGGGGAATAACTGAAGCTTTCTTT
>TRBD1|NA|TRBJ1-2|TRBV6-1
CASSEQTGTLGGYTF
TGTGCCAGCAGTGAGCAGACAGGGACCCTCGGGGGCTACACCTTC
>NA|NA|TRBJ2-3|TRBV6-5
CASSYSFGSTDTQYF
TGTGCCAGCAGTTACTCGTTCGGGAGCACAGATACGCAGTATTTT
>NA|NA|TRBJ2-5|TRBV5-4
CASSLSSLAGETQYF
TGTGCCAGCAGCTTGTCGAGCCTAGCAGGAGAGACCCAGTACTTC
>NA|few|TRBJ1-5|TRBV19
CASGTTGHTEGQPQHF
TGTGCCAGTGGAACGACGGGACACACTGAGGGTCAGCCCCAGCATTTT
>TRBD2|once|TRBJ2-5|TRBV19
CASSGSSGGETQYF
TGTGCCAGTAGTGGATCTAGCGGGGGAGAGACCCAGTACTTC
>TRBD1|NA|TRBJ1-2|TRBV13
CASSFVAGQGNYGYTF
TGTGCCAGCAGCTTTGTGGCGGGACAGGGAAACTATGGCTACACCTTC
>TRBD1|NA|TRBJ2-2|TRBV4-1
CASSRGTGTYLNTGELFF
TGCGCCAGCAGCCGAGGGACAGGTACTTACCTGAACACCGGGGAGCTGTTTTTT
>TRBD1|NA|TRBJ2-7|TRBV7-9
CASSLGQGEMNEQYF
TGTGCCAGCAGCCTCGGACAGGGGGAGATGAACGAGCAGTACTTC
>NA|NA|TRBJ2-2|TRBV30
CAHAGTPDTGELFF
TGTGCCCACGCCGGGACACCGGACACCGGGGAGCTGTTTTTT
>TRBD2|NA|TRBJ2-1|TRBV28
CATSSGSLSYNEQFF
TGTGCCACCTCGAGCGGGAGTCTCTCCTACAATGAGCAGTTCTTC
>NA|NA|TRBJ1-2|TRBV5-4
CASSPGMEVGYTF
TGTGCCAGCAGCCCGGGGATGGAGGTGGGCTACACCTTC
>TRBD1|NA|TRBJ1-5|TRBV30
CAWRQGVYQPQHF
TGTGCCTGGAGGCAGGGGGTGTATCAGCCCCAGCATTTT
>NA|NA|TRBJ1-3|TRBV4-1
CASSLTESSGNTIYF
TGCGCCAGCAGCCTGACAGAGAGCTCTGGAAACACCATATATTTT
>NA|NA|TRBJ1-1|TRBV5-4
CASSPRLGGELEAFF
TGTGCCAGCAGCCCCCGTTTAGGGGGTGAACTTGAAGCTTTCTTT
>TRBD2|NA|TRBJ2-5|TRBV5-4
CASSPRLAEETQYF
TGTGCCAGCAGCCCAAGACTAGCGGAAGAGACCCAGTACTTC
>TRBD1|NA|TRBJ2-7|TRBV6-5
CASTHGQGGTYEQYF
TGTGCCAGCACTCACGGACAGGGCGGAACCTACGAGCAGTACTTC
>NA|NA|TRBJ2-7|TRBV6-2/TRBV6-3
CASSGSTASEQYF
TGTGCCAGCAGCGGCTCGACAGCGAGCGAGCAGTACTTC
>NA|NA|TRBJ1-4|TRBV5-1
CASSASGSVHEKLFF
TGCGCCAGCAGCGCAAGCGGGAGCGTACATGAAAAACTGTTTTTT
>NA|NA|TRBJ2-7|TRBV7-9
CASSLGGLGEQYF
TGTGCCAGCAGCTTAGGCGGCCTTGGCGAGCAGTACTTC
>NA|once|TRBJ1-1|TRBV4-2
CASSQEAGVGTEAFF
TGTGCCAGCAGCCAAGAAGCAGGGGTCGGGACTGAAGCTTTCTTT
>NA|NA|TRBJ2-2|TRBV5-1
CASGGPGDTGELFF
TGCGCCAGCGGTGGCCCGGGGGACACCGGGGAGCTGTTTTTT
>NA|NA|TRBJ2-1|TRBV5-1
CASSLGGREQFF
TGCGCCAGCAGCTTGGGAGGGCGTGAGCAGTTCTTC
>NA|few|TRBJ2-1|TRBV20-1
CSASDWLQFF
TGCAGTGCTTCGGACTGGTTACAGTTCTTC
>TRBD2|few|TRBJ2-7|TRBV7-2
CASSFETSGAGKHF
TGTGCCAGCAGCTTCGAGACTAGCGGAGCCGGGAAGCACTTC
>TRBD2|NA|TRBJ2-7|TRBV5-1
CASSLGISGDAYEQYF
TGCGCCAGCAGCTTGGGCATCAGCGGGGATGCCTACGAGCAGTACTTC
>TRBD2|NA|TRBJ2-3|TRBV19
CASRGTSGGAVRTDTQYF
TGTGCCAGTAGAGGGACTAGCGGGGGGGCCGTTCGCACAGATACGCAGTATTTT
>TRBD2|NA|TRBJ2-4|TRBV4-1
CASSQRVTSGAASGNIQYF
TGCGCCAGCAGCCAACGGGTGACTAGCGGGGCAGCCTCGGGGAACATTCAGTACTTC
>NA|NA|TRBJ2-1|TRBV7-6
CASSFQGRSSQGQFF
TGTGCCAGCAGCTTCCAGGGGAGAAGCTCCCAGGGGCAGTTCTTC
>TRBD1|once|TRBJ2-4|TRBV11-2
CASSPTGQGFIQYF
TGTGCCAGCAGCCCGACGGGACAGGGGTTCATTCAGTACTTC
>TRBD2|NA|TRBJ2-1|TRBV7-8
CASSLLGGRAPFF
TGTGCCAGCAGCTTACTGGGCGGGAGGGCCCCATTCTTC
>TRBD1|NA|TRBJ1-4|TRBV3-1/TRBV3-2
CASSQGTGDGTNEKLFF
TGTGCCAGCAGCCAAGGGACAGGGGACGGGACTAATGAAAAACTGTTTTTT
>TRBD1|many|TRBJ1-3|TRBV4-1
CASSQGPGQGFGNTIYF
TGCGCCAGCAGCCAAGGACCGGGACAGGGGTTTGGAAACACCATATATTTT
>TRBD1|NA|TRBJ1-1|TRBV18
CASSQGAGTEAFF
TGTGCCAGCTCACAGGGGGCGGGCACTGAAGCTTTCTTT
>NA|NA|TRBJ2-3|TRBV7-2
CASSLVGGDTQYF
TGTGCCAGCAGCTTAGTTGGAGGAGATACGCAGTATTTT
>TRBD2|once|TRBJ2-7|TRBV28
CASSLGLAGDISYEQYF
TGTGCCAGCAGTTTGGGGCTAGCGGGAGATATTTCCTACGAGCAGTACTTC
>TRBD1|NA|TRBJ2-7|TRBV5-6
CASSFRDREREQYF
TGTGCCAGCAGCTTCCGGGACAGGGAGAGAGAGCAGTACTTC
>TRBD1|NA|TRBJ2-7|TRBV6-9
CASSYRDRVSYEQYF
TGTGCCAGCAGTTATAGGGACAGGGTTTCATACGAGCAGTACTTC
>NA|few|TRBJ2-3|TRBV9
CASSVGGSTDTQYF
TGTGCCAGCAGCGTAGGGGGCAGCACAGATACGCAGTATTTT